This T cell receptor beta chain is from a study of T cells in Graves' hyperthyroidism and ophthalmopathy. General study results and limits: The model's output predicted ophthalmopathy at a median of 6.5 months prior to onset.

Not enrolled were patients with uncontrolled infection, other autoimmune disease, pregnancy or lactation. The table lists this clonotype with many counts. Antigen: not known. The CDR3 contains 14 residues. The V gene lost 1 base and the J gene lost 7 bases, with 11 bases spanning the gap. Germline CDR1 MDHEN, CDR2 SYDVKM. Amplification of TCR beta CDR3 regions used RNA as the template. With the HTBI primer set, the TCR CDR3 went through a first round of RT-PCR. TCRdb reprocessed the multiplex PCR reads via MiXCR and lists one record per CDR3 protein. The table lists 650,000 to 750,000 distinct CDR3 sequences, around 13% of them singletons, with roughly 10% in the top ten.

The V call is TRBV28, the J call TRBJ1-5, with a possible D match to TRBD1 (5 bases). Material for sequencing was blood. This sequence originates from a woman under 30 with Graves' hyperthyroidism. CDR3 DNA: TGTGCCAGCAGTTTATCCAGGGTTGAGCAGCCCCAGCATTTT. As protein: CASSLSRVEQPQHF.